The T cell receptor (beta chain) under discussion was sequenced for a study of shared T cell receptors in the human thymus. Method: immunoSEQ multiplex PCR; TCRdb's copy keeps in-frame clones and lacks some. The data show hundreds of thousands of clones, approximately 87% seen once. This sample also belongs to another study, concerning human thymus T cells. As reported in that work: Healthy Finnish infants undergoing corrective surgery for congenital heart defects were used as donors. Thymus tissue was removed during corrective cardiac surgery. Related work showed strongly overlapping thymic repertoires across unrelated individuals.

This clonotype was obtained from a boy in the first two years of life with a congenital heart defect. The sequenced material came from thymocytes.

CDR3 residues: CAWSVSGRGEDTQYF. DNA for the CDR3: TGTGCCTGGAGTGTTAGCGGGAGGGGGGAGGATACGCAGTATTTT. The gene calls are TRBV30 and TRBJ2-3; 11 nucleotides line up with TRBD2. The CDR3 is 15 amino acids. Germline CDR1 GTSNPN, CDR2 SVGIG (reference sequence). Trimming cost V 0 bases and J 6 bases; bases outside gene matches: 5.